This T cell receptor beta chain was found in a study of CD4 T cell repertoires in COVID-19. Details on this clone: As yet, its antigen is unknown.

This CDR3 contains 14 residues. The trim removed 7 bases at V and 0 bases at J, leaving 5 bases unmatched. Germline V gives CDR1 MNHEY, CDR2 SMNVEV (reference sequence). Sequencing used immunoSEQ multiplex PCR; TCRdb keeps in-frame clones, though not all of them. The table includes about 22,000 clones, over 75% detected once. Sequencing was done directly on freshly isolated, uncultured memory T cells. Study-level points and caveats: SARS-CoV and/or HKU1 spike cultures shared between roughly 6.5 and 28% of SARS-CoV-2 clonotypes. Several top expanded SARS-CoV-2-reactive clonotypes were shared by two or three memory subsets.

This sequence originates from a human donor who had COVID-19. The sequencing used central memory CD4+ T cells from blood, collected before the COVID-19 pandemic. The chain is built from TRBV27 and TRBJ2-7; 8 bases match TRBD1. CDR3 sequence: CASTPTGASYEQYF. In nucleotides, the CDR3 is TGTGCCAGCACGCCGACAGGGGCCTCCTACGAGCAGTACTTC.